This T cell receptor beta chain was recovered during a study of blood T cell repertoires in COVID-19. Background on the study: Acute and convalescent COVID-19 samples came from the United States, Italy and Spain. T cells, B-cell-depleted T cells, or PBMCs provided the cDNA or gDNA that served as material.

In the authors' methods: How many nucleated cells were present was estimated from reference gene primer amplification. The data were produced by immunoSEQ multiplex PCR, yet TCRdb's version contains in-frame clones alone and is incomplete. D and trimming come from the DNA, and the V and J calls and clone size come from that table. The sample has some 250,000 clones, 80% to 90% seen once; the top ten hold around 2%. There are 12 residues in the CDR3. V lost 2 bases and J 8 bases, leaving 9 bases between the germline ends. Germline CDR1 is LGHDT and CDR2 is YNNKEL (reference sequence). V is TRBV3-1 (or the pseudogene TRBV3-2) and J is TRBJ1-2, with D hard to call. The receptor was derived from a man aged 30 to 39 who had recovered from COVID-19. Source material: peripheral blood. The CDR3 spells CASSQLGRGYTF. CDR3 coding DNA: TGTGCCAGCAGCCAACTTGGGAGGGGCTACACCTTC.